This entry describes one T cell receptor (beta chain). The data stem from a study of spatial heterogeneity in lung cancer. Carried by each TCR cDNA molecule was a unique molecular identifier. TCRdb recomputed calls from the 5' RACE reads with MiXCR, one row per CDR3 protein. Of about 85,000 distinct CDR3 sequences in the sample, more than 15% were seen once. Trimming shortened V by 7 bases and J by 2 bases, and 10 bases separated the two germline ends. Germline V gene data show CDR1 as SQVTM and CDR2 as ANQGSEA. This CDR3 has 12 residues. Time point reported: sample taken at primary tumor resection. Unsorted whole RNA from tumor, nontumor lung or frozen PBMC underwent sequencing. Samples came from roughly 75 TRACERx patients with untreated early-stage lung cancer.

The chain links TRBV29-1 to TRBJ2-3; D not certain. This clonotype was sampled from a male donor with early-stage non-small cell lung cancer. The material was PBMCs, obtained at surgery. In DNA form, the CDR3 reads TGCAGCGCAGGACGGAACACAGATACGCAGTATTTT. It specifies CSAGRNTDTQYF.